The 6 T cell receptor beta chains below were found in one sample sequenced in a study of blood T cell repertoires in COVID-19. Assay used: immunoSEQ multiplex PCR; TCRdb lists only in-frame clones, some missing. The data hold 400,000 or so clones, with about nine tenths observed a single time. Sequenced: peripheral blood. All receptors derive from a woman between 40 and 55 years old with COVID-19, enrolled during active disease.

This clone was counted once. This rearrangement joins TRBV5-6 to TRBJ2-1, with 12 bases lining up with TRBD1. Trimming at V came to 3 bases and at J to 9 bases, leaving 13 bases not matched to a gene. The germline gives CDR1 SGHDT, CDR2 YYEEEE. The CDR3 extends over 17 amino acids. The CDR3 protein is CASSSLPGTGGLGEQFF. CDR3 in DNA: TGTGCCAGCAGCTCCCTGCCCGGGACAGGGGGCCTGGGTGAGCAGTTCTTC. Looking up the rest from reference TRBV5-6 and TRBJ2-1 gives the full variable domain: DAGVTQSPTHLIKTRGQQVTLRCSPKSGHDTVSWYQQALGQGPQFIFQYYEEEERQRGNFPDRFSGHQFPNYSSELNVNALLLGDSALYLCASSSLPGTGGLGEQFFGPGTRLTVL.

The chain carries TRBV5-1 and TRBJ2-5; the D gene is possibly TRBD1 (6 bases). V was clipped by 2 bases and J by 3 bases, with 14 bases between them. CDR1 and CDR2 from the germline V gene are SGHRS and YFSETQ. The CDR3 is 15 amino acids. Written as DNA, the CDR3 is TGCGCCAGCAGCTTCCAGCCGACAGGAAAAGAGACCCAGTACTTC. Translation gives CASSFQPTGKETQYF.

This clone was seen a few times. CDR3 region: CASSQPGQGANTQYF. The CDR3 nucleotides read TGCGCCAGCAGCCAGCCGGGACAGGGGGCAAATACGCAGTATTTT. J is TRBJ2-3 and V is TRBV4-3, with TRBD1 identical over 12 bases. The CDR3 totals 15 residues. V was clipped by 3 bases and J by 7 bases; unmatched bases: 5. The germline V gene has CDR1 LGHNA and CDR2 YSLEER.

V is TRBV4-1 and J is TRBJ1-3, with TRBD1 identical over 8 bases. Germline values: CDR1 MGHRA, CDR2 YSYEKL. The CDR3 contains 15 residues. The V segment lost 3 bases and the J segment 9 bases; nucleotides outside the gene matches: 10. The CDR3 spells CASSQDGQGAVTIYF. DNA for the CDR3: TGCGCCAGCAGCCAGGACGGACAGGGTGCAGTCACCATATATTTT.

The rearrangement uses TRBV28 and TRBJ1-2, with D possibly matching TRBD1 (5 bases). V dropped 2 bases and J dropped 5 bases, with 12 bases sitting between them. The germline V gene has CDR1 MDHEN and CDR2 SYDVKM. The CDR3 loop spans 14 amino acids. The DNA for the CDR3 is TGTGCCAGCAGTTTAGACAGCTACCCTTATGGCTACACCTTC. It translates to CASSLDSYPYGYTF.

CDR3: CASSPRVRDGYTF. Written as DNA, the CDR3 is TGTGCCAGCTCACCACGGGTCAGGGATGGCTACACCTTC. This chain links TRBV18 with TRBJ1-2; D perhaps matches TRBD1 (5 bases). V dropped 1 base and J dropped 6 bases, with 9 bases sitting between them. Germline assignment: CDR1 KGHSH and CDR2 LQKENI. The CDR3 spans 13 residues.